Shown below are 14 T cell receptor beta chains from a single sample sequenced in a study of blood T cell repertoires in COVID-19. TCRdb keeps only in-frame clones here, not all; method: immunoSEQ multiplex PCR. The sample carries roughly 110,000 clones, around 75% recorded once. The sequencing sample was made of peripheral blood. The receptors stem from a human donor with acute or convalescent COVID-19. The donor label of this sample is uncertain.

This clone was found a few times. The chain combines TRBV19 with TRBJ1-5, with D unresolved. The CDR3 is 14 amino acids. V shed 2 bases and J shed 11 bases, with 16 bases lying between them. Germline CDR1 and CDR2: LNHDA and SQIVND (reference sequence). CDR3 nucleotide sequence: TGTGCCAGTAGTATATCCCGGTTTATCCCGGCCCAGCATTTT. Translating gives CASSISRFIPAQHF.

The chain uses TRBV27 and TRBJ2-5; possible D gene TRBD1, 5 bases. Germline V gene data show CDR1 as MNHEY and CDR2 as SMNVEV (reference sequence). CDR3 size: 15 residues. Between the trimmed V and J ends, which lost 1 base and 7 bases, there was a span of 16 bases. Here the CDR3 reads CASSLYSVTQGTQYF. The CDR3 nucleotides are TGTGCCAGCAGTTTATACAGCGTGACTCAGGGGACCCAGTACTTC.

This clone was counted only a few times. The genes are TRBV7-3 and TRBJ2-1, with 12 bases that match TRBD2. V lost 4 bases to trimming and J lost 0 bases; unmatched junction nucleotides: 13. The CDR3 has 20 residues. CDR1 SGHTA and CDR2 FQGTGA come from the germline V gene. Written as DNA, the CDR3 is TGTGCCAGCAGCTCCCACACGACTAGCGGGGGCCCCTGCTCCTACAATGAGCAGTTCTTC. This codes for CASSSHTTSGGPCSYNEQFF.

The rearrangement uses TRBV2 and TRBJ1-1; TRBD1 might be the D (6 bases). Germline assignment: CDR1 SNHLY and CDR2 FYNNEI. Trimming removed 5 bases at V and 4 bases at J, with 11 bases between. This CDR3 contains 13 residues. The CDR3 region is CASSSQGSTEAFF. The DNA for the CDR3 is TGTGCCAGCAGTTCGCAGGGGAGCACTGAAGCTTTCTTT.

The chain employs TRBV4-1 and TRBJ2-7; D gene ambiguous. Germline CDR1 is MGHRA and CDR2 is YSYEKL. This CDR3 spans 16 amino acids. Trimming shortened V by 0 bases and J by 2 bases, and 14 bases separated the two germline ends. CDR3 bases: TGCGCCAGCAGCCAAGAGCCTGAGCAGGCCCCCTACGAGCAGTACGTC. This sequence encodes CASSQEPEQAPYEQYV.

In nucleotides, the CDR3 is TGTGCCAGCAGCTTAGGGGGAGGGCCGCAGAATGAAAAACTGTTTTTT. Protein: CASSLGGGPQNEKLFF. The V gene is TRBV7-2, the J gene TRBJ1-4, with no clear D. The CDR3 length is 16 residues. V lost 1 base, J lost 5 bases, and 14 bases lay in between. CDR1 and CDR2 from the germline V gene are SGHTA and FQGNSA.

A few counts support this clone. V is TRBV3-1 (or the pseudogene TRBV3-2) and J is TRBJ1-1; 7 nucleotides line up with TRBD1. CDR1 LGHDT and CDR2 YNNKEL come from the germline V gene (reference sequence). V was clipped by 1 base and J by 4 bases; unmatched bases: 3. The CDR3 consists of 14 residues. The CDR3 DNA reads TGTGCCAGCAGCCAAGGGAGACAGGGCACTGAAGCTTTCTTT. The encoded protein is CASSQGRQGTEAFF.

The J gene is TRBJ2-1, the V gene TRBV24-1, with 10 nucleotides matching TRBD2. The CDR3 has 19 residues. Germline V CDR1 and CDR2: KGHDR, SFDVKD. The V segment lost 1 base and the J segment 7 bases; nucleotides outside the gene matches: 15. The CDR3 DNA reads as TGTGCCACCAGTGATTTTCTTCCCCTCTCCAGCGGGGGGGCGAATGAGCAGTTCTTC. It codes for CATSDFLPLSSGGANEQFF.

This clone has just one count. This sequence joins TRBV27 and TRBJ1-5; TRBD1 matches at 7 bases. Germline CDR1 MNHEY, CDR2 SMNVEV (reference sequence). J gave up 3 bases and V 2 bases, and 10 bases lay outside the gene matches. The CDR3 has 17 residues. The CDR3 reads CASSLRQGGGYNQPQHF. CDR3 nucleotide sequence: TGTGCCAGCAGTTTACGACAGGGAGGAGGGTACAATCAGCCCCAGCATTTT.

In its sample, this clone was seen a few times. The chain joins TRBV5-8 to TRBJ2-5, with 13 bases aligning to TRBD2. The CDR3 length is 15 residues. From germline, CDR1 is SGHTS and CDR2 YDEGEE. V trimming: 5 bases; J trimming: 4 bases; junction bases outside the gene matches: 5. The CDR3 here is CASRPGLAGRETQYF. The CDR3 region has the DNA TGTGCCAGCAGGCCGGGACTAGCGGGGCGAGAGACCCAGTACTTC.

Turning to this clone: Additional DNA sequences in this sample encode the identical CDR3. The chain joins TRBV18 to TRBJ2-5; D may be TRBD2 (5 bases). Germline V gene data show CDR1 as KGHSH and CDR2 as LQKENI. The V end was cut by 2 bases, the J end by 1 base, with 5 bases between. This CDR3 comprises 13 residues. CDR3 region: CASSPSGQETQYF. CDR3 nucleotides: TGTGCCAGCTCACCAAGCGGCCAAGAGACCCAGTACTTC.

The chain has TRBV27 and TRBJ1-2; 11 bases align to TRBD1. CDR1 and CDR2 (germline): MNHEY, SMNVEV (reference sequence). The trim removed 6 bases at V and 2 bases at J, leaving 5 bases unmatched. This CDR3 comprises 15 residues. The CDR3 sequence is CASRDRGPLNYGYTF. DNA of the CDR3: TGTGCCAGCAGGGACAGGGGGCCACTAAACTATGGCTACACCTTC.

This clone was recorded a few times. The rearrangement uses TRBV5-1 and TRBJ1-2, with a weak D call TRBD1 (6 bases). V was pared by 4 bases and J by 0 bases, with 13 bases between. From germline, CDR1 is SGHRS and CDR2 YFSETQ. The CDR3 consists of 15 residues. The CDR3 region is CASSTGQSANYGYTF. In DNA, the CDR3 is TGCGCCAGCAGCACTGGACAGTCAGCTAACTATGGCTACACCTTC.

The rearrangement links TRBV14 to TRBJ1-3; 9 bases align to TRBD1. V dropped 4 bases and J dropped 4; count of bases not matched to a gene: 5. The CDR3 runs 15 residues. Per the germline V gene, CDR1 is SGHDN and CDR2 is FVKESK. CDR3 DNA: TGTGCCAGCAGCCGGGACAGGGTAGGAGGAAACACCATATATTTT. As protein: CASSRDRVGGNTIYF. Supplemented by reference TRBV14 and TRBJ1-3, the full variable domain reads EAGVTQFPSHSVIEKGQTVTLRCDPISGHDNLYWYRRVMGKEIKFLLHFVKESKQDESGMPNNRFLAERTGGTYSTLKVQPAELEDSGVYFCASSRDRVGGNTIYFGEGSWLTVV.